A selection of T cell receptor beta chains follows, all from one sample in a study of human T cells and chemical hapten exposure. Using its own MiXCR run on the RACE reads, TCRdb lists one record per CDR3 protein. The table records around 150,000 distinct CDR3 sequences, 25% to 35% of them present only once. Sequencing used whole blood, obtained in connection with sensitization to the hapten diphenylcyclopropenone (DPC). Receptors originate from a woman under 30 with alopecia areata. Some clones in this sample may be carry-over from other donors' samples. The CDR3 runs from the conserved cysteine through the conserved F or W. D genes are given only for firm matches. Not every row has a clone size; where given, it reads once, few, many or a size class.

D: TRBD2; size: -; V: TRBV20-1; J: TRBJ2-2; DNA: TGCAGTGTTCAGAGGACTAGCGGCACCGGGGAGCTGTTTTTT; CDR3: CSVQRTSGTGELFF
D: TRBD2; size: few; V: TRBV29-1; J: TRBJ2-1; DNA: TGCAGCGTTGCTGTGGTAGCGGGGGGTGAGCAGTTCTTC; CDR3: CSVAVVAGGEQFF
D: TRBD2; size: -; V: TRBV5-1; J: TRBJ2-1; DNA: TGCGCCAGCAGCTGGGGGACTAGCGGGAGATCCTACAATGAGCAGTTCTTC; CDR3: CASSWGTSGRSYNEQFF
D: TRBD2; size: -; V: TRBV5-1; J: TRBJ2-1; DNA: TGCGCCAGCAGCTTGGAGCGGGAGGGGAAGCAGTTCTTC; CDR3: CASSLEREGKQFF
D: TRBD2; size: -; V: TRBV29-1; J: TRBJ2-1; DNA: TGCAGCTCCGCCACGGCGGGAGGCCGGGGGAATGAGCAGTTCTTC; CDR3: CSSATAGGRGNEQFF
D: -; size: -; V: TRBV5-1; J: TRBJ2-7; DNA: TGCGCCAGCCAGGATTCCGGCTACGAGCAGTACTTC; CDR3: CASQDSGYEQYF
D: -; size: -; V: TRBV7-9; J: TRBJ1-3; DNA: TGTGCCAGCAGCCCTCTGGACAGCTCTGGAAACACCATATATTTT; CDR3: CASSPLDSSGNTIYF
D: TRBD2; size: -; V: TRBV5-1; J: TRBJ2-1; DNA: TGCGCCAGCAGCTTGCCGCAACTAGCGGGAGGGCGGAATGAGCAGTTCTTC; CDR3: CASSLPQLAGGRNEQFF
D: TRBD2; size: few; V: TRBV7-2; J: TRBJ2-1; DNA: TGTGCCAGCAGCCCAGTTGTGAGCGGGGGGGACAATGAGCAGTTCTTC; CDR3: CASSPVVSGGDNEQFF
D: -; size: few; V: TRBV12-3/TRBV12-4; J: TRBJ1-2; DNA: TGTGCCAGCAGTTCAGTCTTCGGGGGGGGAGGCTACACCTTC; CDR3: CASSSVFGGGGYTF
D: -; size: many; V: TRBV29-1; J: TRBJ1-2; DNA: TGCAGCGTTGCAAGTAACTATGGCTACACCTTC; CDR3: CSVASNYGYTF
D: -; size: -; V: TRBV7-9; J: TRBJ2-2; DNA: TGTGCCAGCAGCCAACCGGGACGCCCGTCCGGGGAGCTGTTTTTT; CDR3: CASSQPGRPSGELFF
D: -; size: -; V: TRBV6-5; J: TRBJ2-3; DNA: TGTGCCAGCTTCAGGGGCTTCACAGATACGCAGTATTTT; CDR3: CASFRGFTDTQYF
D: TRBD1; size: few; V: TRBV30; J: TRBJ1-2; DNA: TGTGCCTGGCACAGGGGGCTCACTGGATATGGCTACACCTTC; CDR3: CAWHRGLTGYGYTF
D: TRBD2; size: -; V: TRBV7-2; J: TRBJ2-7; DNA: TGTGCCAGCAGCTTCGGCCGCCCCGGGAGGGCCTCCTACGAGCAGTACTTC; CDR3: CASSFGRPGRASYEQYF
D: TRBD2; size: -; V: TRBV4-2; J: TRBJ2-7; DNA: TGTGCCAGCAGCCAAGGGCTAGCGGGGGTCTACGAGCAGTACTTC; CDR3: CASSQGLAGVYEQYF
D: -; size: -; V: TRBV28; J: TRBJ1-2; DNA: TGTGCCAGCAGTTCACTCGTGACTGCAAACTATGGCTACACCTTC; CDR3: CASSSLVTANYGYTF
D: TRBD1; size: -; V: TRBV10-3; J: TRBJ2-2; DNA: TGTGCCATCCGGACAGGGGCGAACACCGGGGAGCTGTTTTTT; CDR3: CAIRTGANTGELFF
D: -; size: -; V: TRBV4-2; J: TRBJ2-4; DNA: TGTGCCAGCAGCGGAGGAGTTCAGTACTTC; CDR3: CASSGGVQYF
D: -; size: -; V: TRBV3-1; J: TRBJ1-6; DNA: TGTGCCAGCAGCCAAGAGAGCGGCGGGCAGGGGCCTGTAGGTTCACCCCTCCACTTT; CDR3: CASSQESGGQGPVGSPLHF
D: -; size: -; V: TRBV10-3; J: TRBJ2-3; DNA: TGTGCCATCAGTGCGCCGAGCGCGGATACGCAGTATTTT; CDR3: CAISAPSADTQYF
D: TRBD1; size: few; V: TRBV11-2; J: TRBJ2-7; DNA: TGTGCCAGCAGATGGGACAGGGGAAGTTCCGAGCAGTACTTC; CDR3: CASRWDRGSSEQYF
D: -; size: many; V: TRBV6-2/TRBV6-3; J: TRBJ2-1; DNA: TGTGCCAGCAGGGGGCAAAGCTCCTACAATGAGCAGTTCTTC; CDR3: CASRGQSSYNEQFF
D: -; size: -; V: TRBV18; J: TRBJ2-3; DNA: TGTGCCAGCACCCGACTGGCCGACTCCGCCACAGATACGCAGTATTTT; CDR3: CASTRLADSATDTQYF
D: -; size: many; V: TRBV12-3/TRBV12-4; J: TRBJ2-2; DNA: TGTGCCACCAACAGGCGGAACACCGGGGAGCTGTTTTTT; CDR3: CATNRRNTGELFF
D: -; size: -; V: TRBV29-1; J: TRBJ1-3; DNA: TGCAGCGCCGGCGGATTTGCTGGAAACACCATATATTTT; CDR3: CSAGGFAGNTIYF
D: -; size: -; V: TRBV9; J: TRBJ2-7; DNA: TGTGCCAGCAGCGTAGGAAGCGGTAGCTCCTACGAGCAGTACTTC; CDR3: CASSVGSGSSYEQYF
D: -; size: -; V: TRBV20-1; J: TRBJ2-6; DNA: TGCAGTGCCAATTCTGGGGCCAACGCCCTGACTTTC; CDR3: CSANSGANALTF
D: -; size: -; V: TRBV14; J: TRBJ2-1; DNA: TGTGCCAGCAGCCATAAAAAAATCGGGAATGAGCAGTTCTTC; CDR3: CASSHKKIGNEQFF
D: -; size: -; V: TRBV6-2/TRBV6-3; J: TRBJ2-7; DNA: TGTGCCAGCAGACCGGTCGGGACCTCCTACGAGCAGTACTTC; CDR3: CASRPVGTSYEQYF
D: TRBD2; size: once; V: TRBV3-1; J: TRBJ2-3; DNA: TGTGCCAGCAGCCGAGATAGCGGGGCCATGCAGTATTTT; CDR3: CASSRDSGAMQYF
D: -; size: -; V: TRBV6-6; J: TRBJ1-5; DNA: TGTGCCAGCAGGTACTCCAGAGATAGCAATCAGCCCCAGCATTTT; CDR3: CASRYSRDSNQPQHF
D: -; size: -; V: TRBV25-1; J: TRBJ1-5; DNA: TGTGCCAGCAGTGAAACCCCGGGGGATAGCAATCAGCCCCAGCATTTT; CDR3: CASSETPGDSNQPQHF